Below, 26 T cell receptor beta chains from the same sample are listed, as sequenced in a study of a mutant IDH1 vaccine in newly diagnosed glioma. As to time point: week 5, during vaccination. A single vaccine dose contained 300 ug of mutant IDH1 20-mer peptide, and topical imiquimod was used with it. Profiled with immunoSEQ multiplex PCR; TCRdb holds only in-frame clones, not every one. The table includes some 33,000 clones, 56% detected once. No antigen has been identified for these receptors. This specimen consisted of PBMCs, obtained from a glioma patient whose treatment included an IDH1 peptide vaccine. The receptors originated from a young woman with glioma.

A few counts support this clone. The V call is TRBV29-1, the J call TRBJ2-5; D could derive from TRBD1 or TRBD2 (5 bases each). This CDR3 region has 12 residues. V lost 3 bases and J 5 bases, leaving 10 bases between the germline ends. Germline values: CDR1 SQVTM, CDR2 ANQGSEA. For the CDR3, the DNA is TGCAGCGTTGACGGGGCGGTTGAGACCCAGTACTTC. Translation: CSVDGAVETQYF.

The CDR3, as DNA: TGTGCCAGCAGCTTTGGTGGAAGCTCTGGGGCCAACGTCCTGACTTTC. Its translation: CASSFGGSSGANVLTF. The chain couples TRBV11-2 to TRBJ2-6; D is uncertain. The germline V gene has CDR1 SGHAT and CDR2 FQNNGV. The CDR3 is 16 residues long. Trimming left V 3 bases short and J 0 bases short, with 9 bases between.

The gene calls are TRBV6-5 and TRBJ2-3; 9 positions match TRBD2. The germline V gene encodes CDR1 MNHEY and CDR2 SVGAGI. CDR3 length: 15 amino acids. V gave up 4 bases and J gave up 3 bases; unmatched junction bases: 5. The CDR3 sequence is CASSFRGGATDTQYF. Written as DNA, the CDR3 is TGTGCCAGCAGTTTTCGCGGGGGGGCTACAGATACGCAGTATTTT.

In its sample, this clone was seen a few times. The DNA for the CDR3 is TGTGCCATCAGTGAGGGACCTCCTCGGGAAACCCAGTACTTC. It encodes CAISEGPPRETQYF. The chain carries TRBV10-3 and TRBJ2-5; TRBD2 is a possible D gene (5 bases). The CDR3 runs to 14 residues. With 2 bases removed from V and 8 bases from J, the gap between germline ends came to 15 bases. CDR1 is ENHRY, CDR2 SYGVKD, per germline.

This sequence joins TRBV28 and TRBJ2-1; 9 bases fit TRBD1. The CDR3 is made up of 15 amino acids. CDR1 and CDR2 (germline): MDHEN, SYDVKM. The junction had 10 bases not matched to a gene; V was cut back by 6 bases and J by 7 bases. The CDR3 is CASSLQGARSNEQFF. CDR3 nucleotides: TGTGCCAGCAGCCTACAGGGGGCCCGATCTAATGAGCAGTTCTTC.

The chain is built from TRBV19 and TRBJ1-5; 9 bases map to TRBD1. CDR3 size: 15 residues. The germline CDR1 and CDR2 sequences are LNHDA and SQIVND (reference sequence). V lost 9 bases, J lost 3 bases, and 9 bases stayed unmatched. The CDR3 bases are TGTGCCAGCCAACGACAGGGGGAACCCAATCAGCCCCAGCATTTT. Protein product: CASQRQGEPNQPQHF. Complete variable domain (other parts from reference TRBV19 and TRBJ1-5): DGGITQSPKYLFRKEGQNVTLSCEQNLNHDAMYWYRQDPGQGLRLIYYSQIVNDFQKGDIAEGYSVSREKKESFPLTVTSAQKNPTAFYLCASQRQGEPNQPQHFGDGTRLSIL.

The CDR3 DNA reads TGCGCCAGCAGTCAGAGGGAGACCCAGTACTTC. Amino acid sequence: CASSQRETQYF. The chain has TRBV5-1 and TRBJ2-5; D uncertain. V lost 5 bases to trimming and J lost 5 bases, with 7 bases between them. Germline loops: CDR1 SGHRS, CDR2 YFSETQ. This CDR3 comprises 11 residues. Full variable domain (outside the CDR3, taken from reference TRBV5-1 and TRBJ2-5): KAGVTQTPRYLIKTRGQQVTLSCSPISGHRSVSWYQQTPGQGLQFLFEYFSETQRNKGNFPGRFSGRQFSNSRSEMNVSTLELGDSALYLCASSQRETQYFGPGTRLLVL.

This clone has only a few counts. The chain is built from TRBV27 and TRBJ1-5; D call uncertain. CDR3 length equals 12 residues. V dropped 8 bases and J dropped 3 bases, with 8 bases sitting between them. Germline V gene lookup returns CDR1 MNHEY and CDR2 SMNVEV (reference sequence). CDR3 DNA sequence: TGTGCCAGCGGGTCTATCAATCAGCCCCAGCATTTT. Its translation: CASGSINQPQHF.

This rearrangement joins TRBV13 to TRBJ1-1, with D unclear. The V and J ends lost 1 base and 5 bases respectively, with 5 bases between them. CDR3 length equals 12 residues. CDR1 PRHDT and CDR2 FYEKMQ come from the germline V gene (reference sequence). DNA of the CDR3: TGTGCCAGCAGCTTAGATAGAACTGAAGCTTTCTTT. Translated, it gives CASSLDRTEAFF.

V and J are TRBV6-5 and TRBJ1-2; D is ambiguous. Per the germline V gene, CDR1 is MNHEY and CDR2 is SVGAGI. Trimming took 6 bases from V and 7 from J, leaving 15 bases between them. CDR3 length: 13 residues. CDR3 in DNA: TGTGCCAGCAGACTCAATAACGGACCTGGCTACACCTTC. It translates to CASRLNNGPGYTF.

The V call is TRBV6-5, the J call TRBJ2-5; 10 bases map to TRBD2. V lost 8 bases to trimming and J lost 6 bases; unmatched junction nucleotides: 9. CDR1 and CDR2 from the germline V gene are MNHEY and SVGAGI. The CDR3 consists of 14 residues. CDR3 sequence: CASLEAGGTKTQYF. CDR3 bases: TGTGCCAGCTTAGAAGCGGGAGGGACAAAGACCCAGTACTTC.

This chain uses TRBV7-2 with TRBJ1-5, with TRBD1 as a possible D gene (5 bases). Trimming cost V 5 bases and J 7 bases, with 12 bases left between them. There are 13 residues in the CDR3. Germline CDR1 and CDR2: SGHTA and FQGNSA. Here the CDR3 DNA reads TGTGCCAGCAGCCAGGGTGCCGAGCAGCCCCAGCATTTT. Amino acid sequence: CASSQGAEQPQHF.

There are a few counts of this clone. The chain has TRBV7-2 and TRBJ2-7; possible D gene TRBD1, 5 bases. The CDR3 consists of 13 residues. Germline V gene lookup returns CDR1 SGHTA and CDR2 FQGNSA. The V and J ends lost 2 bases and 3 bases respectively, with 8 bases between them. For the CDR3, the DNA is TGTGCCAGCAGCTTATTGACAGACTACGAGCAGTACTTC. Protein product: CASSLLTDYEQYF.

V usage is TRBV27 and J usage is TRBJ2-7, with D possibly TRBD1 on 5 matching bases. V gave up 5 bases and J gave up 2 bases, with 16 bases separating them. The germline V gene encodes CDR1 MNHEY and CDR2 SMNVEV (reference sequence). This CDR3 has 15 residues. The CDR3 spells CASSRHTGSAYEQYF. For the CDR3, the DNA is TGTGCCAGCAGTCGGCACACAGGTAGTGCCTACGAGCAGTACTTC.

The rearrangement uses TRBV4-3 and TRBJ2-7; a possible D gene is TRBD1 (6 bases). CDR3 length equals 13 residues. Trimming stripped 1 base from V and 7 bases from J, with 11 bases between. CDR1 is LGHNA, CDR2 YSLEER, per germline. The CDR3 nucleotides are TGCGCCAGCAGCCAAGTTGGGGGCCTGGAGCAGTACTTC. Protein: CASSQVGGLEQYF.

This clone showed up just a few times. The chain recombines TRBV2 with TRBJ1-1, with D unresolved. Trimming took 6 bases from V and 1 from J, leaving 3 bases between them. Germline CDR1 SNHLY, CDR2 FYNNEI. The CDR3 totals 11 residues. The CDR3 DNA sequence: TGTGCCAGCAGGTCGAACACTGAAGCTTTCTTT. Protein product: CASRSNTEAFF.

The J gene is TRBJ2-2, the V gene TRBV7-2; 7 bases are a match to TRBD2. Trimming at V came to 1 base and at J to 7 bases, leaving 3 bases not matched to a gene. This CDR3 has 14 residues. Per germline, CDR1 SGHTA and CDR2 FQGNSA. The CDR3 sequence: CASSLVREVGELFF. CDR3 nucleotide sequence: TGTGCCAGCAGCTTAGTTCGGGAGGTCGGGGAGCTGTTTTTT.

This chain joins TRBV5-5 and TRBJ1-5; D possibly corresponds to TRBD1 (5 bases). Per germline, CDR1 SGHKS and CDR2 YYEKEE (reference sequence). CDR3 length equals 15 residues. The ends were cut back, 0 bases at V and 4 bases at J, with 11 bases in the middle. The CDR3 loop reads CASSLVMRGNQPQHF. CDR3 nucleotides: TGTGCCAGCAGCTTGGTCATGAGGGGAAATCAGCCCCAGCATTTT.

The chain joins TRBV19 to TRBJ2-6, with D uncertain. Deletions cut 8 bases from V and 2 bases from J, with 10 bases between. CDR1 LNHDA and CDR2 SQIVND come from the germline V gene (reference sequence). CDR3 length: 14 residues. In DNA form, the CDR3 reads TGTGCCAGTGACACCTGGACTGGGGCCAACGTCCTGACTTTC. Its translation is CASDTWTGANVLTF.

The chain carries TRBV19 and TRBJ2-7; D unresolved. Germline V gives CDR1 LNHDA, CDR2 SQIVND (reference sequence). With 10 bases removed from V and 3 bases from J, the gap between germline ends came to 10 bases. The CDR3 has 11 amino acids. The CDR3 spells CATGPGYEQYF. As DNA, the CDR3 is TGTGCCACTGGCCCAGGCTACGAGCAGTACTTC.

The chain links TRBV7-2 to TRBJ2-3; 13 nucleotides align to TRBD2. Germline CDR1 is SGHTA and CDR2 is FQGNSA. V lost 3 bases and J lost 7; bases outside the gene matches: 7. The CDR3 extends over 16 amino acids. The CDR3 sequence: CASSFTSGGAKNTQYF. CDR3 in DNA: TGTGCCAGCAGCTTCACTAGCGGGGGGGCCAAAAATACGCAGTATTTT.

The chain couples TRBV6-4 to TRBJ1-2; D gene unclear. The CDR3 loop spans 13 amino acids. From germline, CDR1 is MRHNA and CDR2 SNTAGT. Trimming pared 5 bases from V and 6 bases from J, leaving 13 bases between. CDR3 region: CASSNHGNNGYTF. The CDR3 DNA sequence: TGTGCCAGCAGTAACCACGGGAACAATGGCTACACCTTC.

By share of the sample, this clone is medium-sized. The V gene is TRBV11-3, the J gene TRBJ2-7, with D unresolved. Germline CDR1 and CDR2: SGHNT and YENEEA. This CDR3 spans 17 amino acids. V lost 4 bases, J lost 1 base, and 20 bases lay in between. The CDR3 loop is CASSSTLAVDGSYEQYF. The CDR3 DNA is TGTGCCAGCAGCTCCACTTTAGCTGTTGACGGATCCTACGAGCAGTACTTC.

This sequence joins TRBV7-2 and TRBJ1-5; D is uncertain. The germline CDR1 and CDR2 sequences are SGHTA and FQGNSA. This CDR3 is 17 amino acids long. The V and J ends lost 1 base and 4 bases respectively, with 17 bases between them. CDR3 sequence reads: CASSLVTAVIKNQPQHF. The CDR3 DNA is TGTGCCAGCAGCTTAGTAACCGCCGTTATCAAAAATCAGCCCCAGCATTTT.

The DNA of the CDR3 is TGCAGTGTCACTGCCGCCTACGAGCAGTACTTC. As protein: CSVTAAYEQYF. The chain joins TRBV20-1 to TRBJ2-7; unclear D gene. V was pared by 7 bases and J by 2 bases, with 9 bases between. There are 11 residues in the CDR3. Germline V gene sequence: CDR1 DFQATT, CDR2 SNEGSKA (reference sequence).

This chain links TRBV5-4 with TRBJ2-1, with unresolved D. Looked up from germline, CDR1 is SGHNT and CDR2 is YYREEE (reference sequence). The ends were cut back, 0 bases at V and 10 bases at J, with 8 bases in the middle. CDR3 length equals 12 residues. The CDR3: CASSLGDGEQFF. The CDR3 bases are TGTGCCAGCAGCTTGGGCGACGGCGAGCAGTTCTTC.